These T cell receptor beta chains were read from a single sample in a study of T cells in Graves' hyperthyroidism and ophthalmopathy. A single record per CDR3 protein comes from TCRdb applying MiXCR to the multiplex PCR reads. This table has roughly 650,000 distinct CDR3 sequences, about 16% appearing once. Sequencing was performed on blood. These TCRs come from a woman aged 40 to 50 with Graves' ophthalmopathy. Both conserved end residues are part of each CDR3. The D gene is left open where the match is weak. Part of the rows lack a size; the others show once, few, many or a class for expanded clones.

many	NA	TRBV6-6	TRBJ1-2	CASSYGQRNYGYTF	TGTGCCAGCAGTTACGGACAGAGAAACTATGGCTACACCTTC
many	NA	TRBV10-3	TRBJ2-5	CAITSGLSGPQETQYF	TGTGCCATCACCTCCGGACTCTCTGGGCCCCAAGAGACCCAGTACTTC
NA	TRBD1	TRBV18	TRBJ2-5	CASSRGTGGQETQYF	TGTGCCAGCTCACGAGGGACAGGGGGCCAAGAGACCCAGTACTTC
many	TRBD2	TRBV6-1	TRBJ2-3	CASSRLAGSTDTQYF	TGTGCCAGCAGCAGACTAGCGGGGTCCACAGATACGCAGTATTTT
NA	NA	TRBV11-2	TRBJ2-1	CASSLALVGAGEQFF	TGTGCCAGCAGCTTAGCACTAGTAGGAGCTGGTGAGCAGTTCTTC
many	TRBD2	TRBV12-3/TRBV12-4	TRBJ2-3	CASSFKTSGGLTDTQYF	TGTGCCAGCAGTTTCAAGACTAGCGGGGGGCTCACAGATACGCAGTATTTT
NA	NA	TRBV11-2	TRBJ2-5	CASSNVRTGFGTQYF	TGTGCCAGCAGCAACGTTAGAACAGGGTTTGGGACCCAGTACTTC
NA	TRBD2	TRBV2	TRBJ2-2	CASSGASGTTGELFF	TGTGCCAGCAGTGGGGCTAGCGGGACAACCGGGGAGCTGTTTTTT
many	NA	TRBV7-9	TRBJ2-7	CASSTGASSYEQYF	TGTGCCAGCAGCACCGGGGCTAGCAGCTACGAGCAGTACTTC
NA	NA	TRBV18	TRBJ1-6	CASSPDGQGLLHF	TGTGCCAGCTCACCGGACGGTCAGGGGCTCCTCCACTTT
once	NA	TRBV4-1	TRBJ2-7	CASSQALGSSYEQYF	TGCGCCAGCAGCCAAGCCTTGGGGAGCTCCTACGAGCAGTACTTC
NA	NA	TRBV6-2/TRBV6-3	TRBJ2-7	CASSRDKYPFYEQYF	TGTGCCAGCAGTCGGGACAAGTACCCATTCTACGAGCAGTACTTC
NA	NA	TRBV12-3/TRBV12-4	TRBJ2-1	CASSSSRYNEQFF	TGTGCCAGCAGTTCTTCCAGATACAATGAGCAGTTCTTC
few	NA	TRBV2	TRBJ2-7	CASSETFGQGTYEQYF	TGTGCCAGCAGTGAAACGTTTGGGCAGGGGACCTACGAGCAGTACTTC
many	NA	TRBV20-1	TRBJ1-1	CSARDILETEAFF	TGCAGTGCTAGAGATATATTGGAAACTGAAGCTTTCTTT
many	NA	TRBV28	TRBJ2-2	CASIRSGSDTGELFF	TGTGCCAGCATTAGAAGCGGAAGTGACACCGGGGAGCTGTTTTTT
many	NA	TRBV6-6	TRBJ1-2	CASSYSSGQYGYTF	TGTGCCAGCAGTTACTCTTCGGGGCAATATGGCTACACCTTC
once	TRBD1	TRBV6-1	TRBJ1-6	CASRGEGTGGSPLHF	TGTGCCAGCAGGGGGGAGGGGACAGGGGGCTCACCCCTCCACTTT
many	NA	TRBV2	TRBJ2-1	CASSEWGADEQFF	TGTGCCAGCAGTGAATGGGGGGCCGATGAGCAGTTCTTC
many	NA	TRBV28	TRBJ2-5	CASEIRTAHQETQYF	TGTGCCAGCGAAATCCGGACTGCTCACCAAGAGACCCAGTACTTC
NA	TRBD1	TRBV20-1	TRBJ2-5	CSASYSGTGFRETQYF	TGCAGTGCTAGCTACTCCGGGACAGGGTTCCGGGAGACCCAGTACTTC
few	TRBD1	TRBV19	TRBJ1-5	CASSIGDRVYQPQHF	TGTGCCAGTAGTATCGGGGACAGGGTCTATCAGCCCCAGCATTTT
many	TRBD1	TRBV2	TRBJ1-2	CASSGRQGPANYGYTF	TGTGCCAGCAGTGGAAGACAGGGCCCAGCTAACTATGGCTACACCTTC
many	NA	TRBV6-5	TRBJ2-7	CASSYSKGPGGYEQYF	TGTGCCAGCAGTTACTCGAAGGGACCAGGGGGGTACGAGCAGTACTTC
many	NA	TRBV7-2	TRBJ2-3	CASSSRPGTDTQYF	TGTGCCAGCAGCTCACGCCCGGGCACAGATACGCAGTATTTT
NA	TRBD2	TRBV10-3	TRBJ2-5	CAISEGGTGGGETQYF	TGTGCCATCAGTGAGGGGGGAACGGGAGGAGGGGAGACCCAGTACTTC
NA	NA	TRBV20-1	TRBJ2-1	CSARGTGPEQFF	TGCAGTGCTAGAGGAACAGGGCCTGAGCAGTTCTTC
NA	TRBD1	TRBV6-1	TRBJ2-6	CAGAPGQGATGANVLTF	TGTGCCGGAGCTCCGGGACAGGGGGCAACTGGGGCCAACGTCCTGACTTTC
NA	TRBD1	TRBV7-3	TRBJ1-1	CASSWGQSTEAFF	TGTGCCAGCAGCTGGGGACAGTCCACTGAAGCTTTCTTT
many	NA	TRBV6-4	TRBJ2-3	CASSEGPSRGADTQYF	TGTGCCAGCAGTGAAGGTCCGTCCAGGGGTGCAGATACGCAGTATTTT
many	TRBD2	TRBV7-8	TRBJ2-5	CASSFGLADPQTQYF	TGTGCCAGCAGCTTCGGACTAGCGGACCCTCAGACCCAGTACTTC
many	TRBD2	TRBV2	TRBJ2-5	CAGSTSGRYQETQYF	TGTGCCGGCTCTACTAGCGGGAGGTACCAAGAGACCCAGTACTTC
NA	NA	TRBV27	TRBJ1-5	CASSFDGSNQPQHF	TGTGCCAGCAGTTTCGACGGGAGCAATCAGCCCCAGCATTTT
NA	NA	TRBV28	TRBJ1-3	CASTGYQDTIYF	TGTGCCAGCACGGGATATCAGGACACCATATATTTT
many	NA	TRBV2	TRBJ2-1	CASVTFNEQFF	TGTGCCAGCGTGACCTTCAATGAGCAGTTCTTC
few	NA	TRBV28	TRBJ2-5	CASKIEKTQYF	TGTGCCAGCAAAATAGAGAAGACCCAGTACTTC
many	TRBD1	TRBV5-8	TRBJ2-1	CASSAGQGAYNEQFF	TGTGCCAGCAGCGCCGGACAGGGCGCCTACAATGAGCAGTTCTTC
NA	NA	TRBV20-1	TRBJ1-3	CSAKDTGNTIYF	TGCAGTGCTAAGGACACAGGAAACACCATATATTTT
NA	NA	TRBV4-1	TRBJ1-1	CASSQNPGPRFDTEAFF	TGCGCCAGCAGCCAAAACCCGGGACCTAGATTCGACACTGAAGCTTTCTTT
few	TRBD2	TRBV24-1	TRBJ2-3	CATSDLGSGDTDTQYF	TGTGCCACCAGTGATTTGGGTAGCGGGGACACAGATACGCAGTATTTT
few	NA	TRBV12-3/TRBV12-4	TRBJ1-1	CASSVDRFNTEAFF	TGTGCCAGCAGTGTAGACAGATTTAACACTGAAGCTTTCTTT
NA	TRBD1	TRBV5-6	TRBJ1-4	CASSLAPTGPTNEKLFF	TGTGCCAGCAGCTTGGCGCCGACAGGGCCAACTAATGAAAAACTGTTTTTT